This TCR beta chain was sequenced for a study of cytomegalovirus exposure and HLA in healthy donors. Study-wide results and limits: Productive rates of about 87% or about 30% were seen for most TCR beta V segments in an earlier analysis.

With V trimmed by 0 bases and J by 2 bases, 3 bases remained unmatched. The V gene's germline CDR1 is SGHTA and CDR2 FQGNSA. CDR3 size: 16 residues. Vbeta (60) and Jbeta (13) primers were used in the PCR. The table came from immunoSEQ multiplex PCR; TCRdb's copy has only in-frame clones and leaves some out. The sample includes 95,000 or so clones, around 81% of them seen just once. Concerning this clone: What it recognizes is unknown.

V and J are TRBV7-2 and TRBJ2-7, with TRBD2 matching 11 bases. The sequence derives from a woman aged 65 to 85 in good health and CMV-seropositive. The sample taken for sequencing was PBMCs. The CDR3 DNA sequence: TGTGCCAGCAGCTTAGCGGCGACTAGCGGGACCTACGAGCAGTACTTC. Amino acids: CASSLAATSGTYEQYF.